What follows describes a single TCR beta chain. This entry is derived from a study of blood T cell repertoires in COVID-19. Across the whole study: Samples of COVID-19 (acute and convalescent) were obtained from the United States, Italy and Spain. In each case, the material was cDNA or gDNA derived from T cells, B-cell-depleted T cells, or PBMCs.

The germline CDR1 and CDR2 sequences are LNHDA and SQIVND (reference sequence). The V and J ends lost 5 bases and 0 bases, in that order; junction bases with no gene match: 8. The CDR3 covers 16 residues. Under the authors' procedure: Nucleated cell number was recorded as an estimate derived from reference gene primer amplification. Profiling relied on immunoSEQ multiplex PCR, and the TCRdb table lists in-frame clones only, not all of them. Clone size and the V and J calls come from that table; the DNA yielded D and trimming. In the table there are roughly 150,000 clones, roughly nine tenths of which are singletons.

The receptor was derived from a woman aged 70 to 79 with acute or convalescent COVID-19. The chain employs TRBV19 and TRBJ1-1, with 8 bases matching TRBD1. Sequencing used peripheral blood. The CDR3 region has the DNA TGTGCCAGTAGTCCCCCAGGACAGGGAATGAACACTGAAGCTTTCTTT. It yields the protein CASSPPGQGMNTEAFF.